This TCR beta chain comes out of a study of cytomegalovirus exposure and HLA in healthy donors. General study findings and limits: Per a prior analysis, the majority of TCR beta V segments were productive roughly 87% or roughly 30% of the time. Several of the most significant clusters were apparently associated with common viral pathogens in a later analysis.

It was with 60 Vbeta and 13 Jbeta primers that the PCR ran. The assay was immunoSEQ multiplex PCR, and TCRdb's table has in-frame clones only and misses some. The table records approximately 150,000 clones, around 76% of them present only once. The V gene lost 7 bases and the J gene lost 0 bases, with 22 bases spanning the gap. CDR3 length: 18 residues. From germline, CDR1 is SGHRS and CDR2 YFSETQ. Comments on this clone: Its cognate antigen is unknown.

The chain carries TRBV5-1 and TRBJ2-2; weak D call: TRBD2 (5 bases). Sequencing input: PBMCs. This TCR was recovered from a woman aged 40 to 49 in good health and CMV-seronegative. The CDR3 nucleotides are TGCGCCAGCGGATTGCCCACCGAAGCGGAGACGAACACCGGGGAGCTGTTTTTT. Encoded protein: CASGLPTEAETNTGELFF.